This T cell receptor beta chain was observed in a study of blood T cell repertoires in COVID-19. Study background: Samples taken during acute and convalescent COVID-19 were collected in the United States, Italy and Spain. PBMCs, B-cell-depleted T cells, or T cells were the source of the cDNA or gDNA that made up the material.

Per the authors' pipeline: Nucleated cell number was recorded as an estimate derived from reference gene primer amplification. The repertoire was sequenced with immunoSEQ multiplex PCR; TCRdb's copy has only in-frame clones and lacks some. V and J calls and clone size follow that table, whereas D and trimming were derived from the DNA. The data contain 130,000 to 150,000 clones, 81% of them seen just once; the ten biggest clones take up roughly 8%. This CDR3 contains 18 residues. The V gene end was trimmed by 0 bases and the J gene end by 2 bases; junction bases not matched to a gene: 11. Sequencing used peripheral blood. This TCR was sampled from a human donor in a cohort sampled during active COVID-19. V is TRBV23-1 and J is TRBJ2-7; 9 bases align to TRBD2. TRBV23-1 is an open reading frame, and its role is uncertain. The chain's CDR3 is CASSQSRPSGTKTYEQYF. CDR3 in DNA: TGCGCCAGCAGTCAATCGAGGCCTAGCGGGACAAAGACCTACGAGCAGTACTTC.